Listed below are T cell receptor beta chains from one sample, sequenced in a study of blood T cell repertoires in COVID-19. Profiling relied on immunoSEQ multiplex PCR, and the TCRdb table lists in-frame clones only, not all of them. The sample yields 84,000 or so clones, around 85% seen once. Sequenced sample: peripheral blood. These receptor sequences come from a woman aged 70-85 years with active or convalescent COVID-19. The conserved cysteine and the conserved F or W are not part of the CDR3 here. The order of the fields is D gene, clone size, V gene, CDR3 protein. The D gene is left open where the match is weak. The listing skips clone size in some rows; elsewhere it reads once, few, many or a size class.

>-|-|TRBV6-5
ATQHGGGGTDTQY
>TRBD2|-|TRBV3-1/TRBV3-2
ASSSPGTSGAAGELF
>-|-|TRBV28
ASSLGGSTDTQY
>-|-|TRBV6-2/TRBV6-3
ASSPRGDPSGELF
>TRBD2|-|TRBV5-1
ASSLGSGGNNEQF
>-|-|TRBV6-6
ASSYSGFNSPLH
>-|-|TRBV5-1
ASSRGDSSFTDTQY
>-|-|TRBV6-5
ASKTGGGQPQH
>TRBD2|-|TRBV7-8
ATGGGFGDEQF
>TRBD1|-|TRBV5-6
ASSLGQGNEKLF
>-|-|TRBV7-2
ASSLVFRDEDTQY
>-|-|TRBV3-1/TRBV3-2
ASSQGTTLDTQY
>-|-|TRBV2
ASSLNGESEQY
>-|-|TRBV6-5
ASIREYSNQPQH
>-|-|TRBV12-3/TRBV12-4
ASSLLPAYEQY
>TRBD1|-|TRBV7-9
ASGGTGSGANVLT
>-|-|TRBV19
ASSLAGVGNSPLH
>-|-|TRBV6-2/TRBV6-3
ASSYDGGSPTYSGANVLT
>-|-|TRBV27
ASKRVRDTNLQETQY
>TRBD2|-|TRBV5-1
ASSLAGGINEQF
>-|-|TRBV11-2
ASRNLGGNTGELF
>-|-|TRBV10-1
ASRQGRRDTEAF
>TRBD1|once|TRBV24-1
ATSDPRTGAGETQY
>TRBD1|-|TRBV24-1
ATSAWGQGVADTQY
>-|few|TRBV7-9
ASSSGGLNSPLH
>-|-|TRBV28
ASSSRDSPPYEQY
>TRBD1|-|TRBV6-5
ASSLGQGSNTGELF
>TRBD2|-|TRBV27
ASSYRLAGSNEQF
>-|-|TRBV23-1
ASSQVAGQPDSNQPQH
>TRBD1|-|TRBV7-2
ASSSRGYEQY
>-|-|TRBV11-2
ASSRGGVETQY
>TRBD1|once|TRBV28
ASSSTGGFYGYT
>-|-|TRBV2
ASRRDGLNTEAF
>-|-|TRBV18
ASSPRQQATNEKLF
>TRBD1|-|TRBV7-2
ASSTRTGEGYGYT
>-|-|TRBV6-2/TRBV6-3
ASSYSATGPSPLH
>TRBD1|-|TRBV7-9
ASSPRTGGIDTQY
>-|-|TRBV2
ASRDSMINYGYT
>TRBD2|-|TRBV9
ASSAHVAGGPYEQY
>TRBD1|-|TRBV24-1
ATSDPGTEGTYEQY
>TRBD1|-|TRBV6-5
ASSRGQGDNSPLH
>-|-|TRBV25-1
ASSELPGTDTQY
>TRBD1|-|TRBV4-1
ASSQPIQGSYGYT
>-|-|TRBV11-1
ASSLSGSGNTIY
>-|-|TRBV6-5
ASSFGRENIQY
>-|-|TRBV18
ASSPLQDSGANVLT
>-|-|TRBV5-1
ASSLMPGATGELF
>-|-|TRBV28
ASAPPQLVATNEKLF
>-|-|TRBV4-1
ASSTQMTREAEAF
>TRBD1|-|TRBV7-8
ASSFRDRGRSDSPLH
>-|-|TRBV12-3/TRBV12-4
ASIKGNSPLH
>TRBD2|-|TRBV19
ASSIGTSVSYEQY
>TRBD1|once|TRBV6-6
ASSRQGTGLVSPEQY